The text below deals with one TCR beta chain. No cognate antigen has been identified for it. Base quality data are lacking; no much larger clone is found one base away. Spanning cysteine to phenylalanine, the CDR3 consists of 17 amino acids. Of all the DNA, just the CDR3 is kept, 51 bases in frame from base 1. Germline trimming: 3 bases from V, 1 base from J; junction bases outside gene matches: 7. CDR1 and CDR2, looked up from the germline V gene, are SGHRS and YFSETQ. This sample was included in a study of technical replicates of blood from a few donors (dated by TCRdb to about 2017). Library preparation was by the immunoSEQ multiplex PCR assay. TCRdb provides this immuneACCESS table in a form limited to in-frame rearrangements. Some clones are lacking; in checked studies, under half of them reflect an unresolved V gene, and why the rest are absent is not known. The sample table holds some 14,000 clones, of which roughly 84% were seen once. The ten largest clones represent 11% of the sample.

The source material was PBMCs. The chain is encoded by TRBV5-1 joined to TRBJ2-1; TRBD2 agrees with 10 junctional bases. This clonotype originated in a human donor in good health. The DNA sequence reads TGCGCCAGCAGCTCCGCCCTGACTAGCGGGTCCTACAATGAGCAGTTCTTC. Translated, it reads CASSSALTSGSYNEQFF.